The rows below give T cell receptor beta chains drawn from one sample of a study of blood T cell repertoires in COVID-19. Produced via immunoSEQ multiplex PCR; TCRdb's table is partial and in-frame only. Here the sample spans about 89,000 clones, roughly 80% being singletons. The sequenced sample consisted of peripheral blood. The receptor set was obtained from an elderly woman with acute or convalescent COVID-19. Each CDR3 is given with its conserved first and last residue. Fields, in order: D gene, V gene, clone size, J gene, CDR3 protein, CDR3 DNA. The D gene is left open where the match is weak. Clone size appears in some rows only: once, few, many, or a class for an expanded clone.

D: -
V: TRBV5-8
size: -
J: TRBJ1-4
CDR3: CASSPGVWGEKLFF
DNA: TGTGCCAGCAGCCCAGGGGTTTGGGGTGAAAAACTGTTTTTT

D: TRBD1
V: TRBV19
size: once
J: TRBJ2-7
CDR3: CASSINTGAGYEQYF
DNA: TGTGCCAGTAGTATTAACACAGGGGCAGGGTACGAGCAGTACTTC

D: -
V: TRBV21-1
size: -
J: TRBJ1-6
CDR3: CASSTTGEISYNSPLHF
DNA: TGTGCCAGCAGCACCACAGGGGAGATCTCCTATAATTCACCCCTCCACTTT

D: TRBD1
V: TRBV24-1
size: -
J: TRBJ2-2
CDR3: CATSQGSEGTGGWTGELFF
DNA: TGTGCCACCAGTCAAGGAAGCGAAGGGACAGGGGGTTGGACCGGGGAGCTGTTTTTT

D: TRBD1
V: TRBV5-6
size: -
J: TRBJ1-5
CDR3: CASTMGQYSNQPQHF
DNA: TGTGCCAGCACCATGGGACAGTATAGCAATCAGCCCCAGCATTTT

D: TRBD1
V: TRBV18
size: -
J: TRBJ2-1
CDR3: CASSPTQTGVNEQFF
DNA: TGTGCCAGCTCACCTACGCAAACAGGGGTCAATGAGCAGTTCTTC

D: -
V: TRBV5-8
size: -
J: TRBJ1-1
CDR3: CASPWRTEAFF
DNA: TGTGCCAGCCCGTGGCGGACTGAAGCTTTCTTT

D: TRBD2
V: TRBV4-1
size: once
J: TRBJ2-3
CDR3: CASSPGLAGGPAGTGPQYF
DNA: TGCGCCAGCAGCCCGGGACTAGCGGGGGGCCCCGCAGGCACAGGACCGCAGTATTTT

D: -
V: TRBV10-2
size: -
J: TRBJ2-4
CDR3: CASSEFQLAKNIQYF
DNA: TGCGCCAGCAGTGAGTTTCAGTTAGCCAAAAACATTCAGTACTTC

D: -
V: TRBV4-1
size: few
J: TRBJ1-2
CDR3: CASSPTRAGPRKNYGYTF
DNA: TGCGCCAGCAGCCCTACCAGGGCAGGGCCTAGGAAGAACTATGGCTACACCTTC

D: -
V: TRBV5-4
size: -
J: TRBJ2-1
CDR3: CASSPLTGNEQFF
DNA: TGTGCCAGCAGCCCCCTAACAGGGAATGAGCAGTTCTTC

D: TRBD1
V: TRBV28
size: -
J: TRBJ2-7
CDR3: CASSQGDRGGEQYF
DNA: TGTGCCAGCAGTCAGGGGGACAGGGGCGGCGAGCAGTACTTC

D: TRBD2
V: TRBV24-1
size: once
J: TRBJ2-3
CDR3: CATSETSGGTSTDTQYF
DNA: TGTGCCACCAGTGAGACTAGCGGGGGGACTAGCACAGATACGCAGTATTTT

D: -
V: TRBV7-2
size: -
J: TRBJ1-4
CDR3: CASSLGTTNEKLFF
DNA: TGTGCCAGCAGCTTAGGTACAACTAATGAAAAACTGTTTTTT

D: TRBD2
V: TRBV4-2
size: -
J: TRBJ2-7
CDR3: CASSQDKSGGVNEQYF
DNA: TGTGCCAGCAGCCAAGATAAAAGCGGGGGGGTAAACGAGCAGTACTTC

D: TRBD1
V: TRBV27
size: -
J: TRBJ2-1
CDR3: CAGTKTGYFNEQFF
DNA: TGTGCCGGCACCAAGACAGGGTATTTCAATGAGCAGTTCTTC

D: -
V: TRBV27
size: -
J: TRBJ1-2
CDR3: CASSSSGVYGYTF
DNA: TGTGCCAGCAGTTCTTCCGGTGTCTATGGCTACACCTTC

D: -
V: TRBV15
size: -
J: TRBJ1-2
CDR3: CATSRGGTVYGYTF
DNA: TGTGCCACCAGCAGAGGGGGCACAGTTTATGGCTACACCTTC

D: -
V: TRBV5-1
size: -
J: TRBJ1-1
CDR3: CASSLQGLVGATEAFF
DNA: TGCGCCAGCAGCTTACAGGGTTTGGTGGGCGCTACTGAAGCTTTCTTT

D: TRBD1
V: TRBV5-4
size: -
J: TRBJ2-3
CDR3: CASSSPGQAFGGDTQYF
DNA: TGTGCCAGCAGCAGTCCGGGACAGGCGTTTGGGGGAGATACGCAGTATTTT

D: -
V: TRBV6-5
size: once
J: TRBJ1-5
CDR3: CASSSGQSSNQPQHF
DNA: TGTGCCAGCAGCTCCGGACAAAGTAGCAATCAGCCCCAGCATTTT

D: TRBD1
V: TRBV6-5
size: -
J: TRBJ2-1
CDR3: CASSPRDRVYNEQFF
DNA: TGTGCCAGCAGTCCCCGGGACAGGGTATACAATGAGCAGTTCTTC

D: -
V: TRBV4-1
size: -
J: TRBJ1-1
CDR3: CASSQVGRGRTEAFF
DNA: TGCGCCAGCAGCCAAGTGGGCAGGGGTCGAACTGAAGCTTTCTTT

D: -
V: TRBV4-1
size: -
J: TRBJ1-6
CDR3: CASSQGSGDNSPLHF
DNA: TGCGCCAGCAGCCAAGGCTCAGGGGATAATTCACCCCTCCACTTT

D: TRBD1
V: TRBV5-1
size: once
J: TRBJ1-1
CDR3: CASSQQGQGVAEAFF
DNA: TGCGCCAGCAGCCAGCAGGGACAGGGTGTGGCTGAAGCTTTCTTT

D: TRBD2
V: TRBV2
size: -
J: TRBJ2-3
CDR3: CASSKGLAGGEDTQYF
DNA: TGTGCCAGCAGTAAGGGACTAGCGGGGGGGGAAGATACGCAGTATTTT

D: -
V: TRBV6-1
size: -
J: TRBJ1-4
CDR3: CASSEVGYRDSDEKLFF
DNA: TGTGCCAGCAGTGAAGTGGGTTACAGGGATTCTGATGAAAAACTGTTTTTT

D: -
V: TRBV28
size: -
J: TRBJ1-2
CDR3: CASSLARQAGGYTF
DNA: TGTGCCAGCAGTTTAGCTCGACAGGCTGGTGGCTACACCTTC

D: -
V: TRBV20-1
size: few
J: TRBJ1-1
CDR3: CSASSTKNTEAFF
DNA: TGCAGTGCTAGTTCCACAAAGAACACTGAAGCTTTCTTT

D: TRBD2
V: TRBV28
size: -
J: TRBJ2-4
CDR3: CASSSGTSGGLAKNIQYF
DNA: TGTGCCAGCAGCTCCGGGACTAGCGGGGGGCTAGCCAAAAACATTCAGTACTTC

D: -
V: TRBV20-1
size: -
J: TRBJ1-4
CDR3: CSASYRGEKLFF
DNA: TGCAGTGCTAGTTATCGGGGTGAAAAACTGTTTTTT

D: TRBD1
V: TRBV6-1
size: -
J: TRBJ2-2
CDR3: CASSDRDRGLDTGELFF
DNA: TGTGCCAGCAGTGACCGGGACAGGGGGCTAGACACCGGGGAGCTGTTTTTT